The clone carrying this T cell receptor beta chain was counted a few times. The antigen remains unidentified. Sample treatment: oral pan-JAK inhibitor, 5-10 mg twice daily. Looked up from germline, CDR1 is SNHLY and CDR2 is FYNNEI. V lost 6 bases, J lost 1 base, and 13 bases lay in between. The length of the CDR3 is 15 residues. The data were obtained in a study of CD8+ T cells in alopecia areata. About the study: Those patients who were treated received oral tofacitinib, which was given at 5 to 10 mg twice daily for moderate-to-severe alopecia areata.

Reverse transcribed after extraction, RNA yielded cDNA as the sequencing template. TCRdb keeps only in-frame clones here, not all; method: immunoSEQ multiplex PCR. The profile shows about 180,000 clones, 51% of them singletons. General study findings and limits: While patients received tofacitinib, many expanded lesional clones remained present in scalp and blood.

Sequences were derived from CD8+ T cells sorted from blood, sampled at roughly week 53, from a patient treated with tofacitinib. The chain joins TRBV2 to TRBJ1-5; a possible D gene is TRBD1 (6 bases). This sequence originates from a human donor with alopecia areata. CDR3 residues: CASSPTGLSNQPQHF. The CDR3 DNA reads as TGTGCCAGCAGCCCCACAGGGTTAAGCAATCAGCCCCAGCATTTT.